This TCR beta chain was documented in a study of tumor T cells in aggressive B-cell lymphoma. Profiling relied on immunoSEQ multiplex PCR, and the TCRdb table lists in-frame clones only, not all of them. The sample lists 9,500 to 12,000 clones; about 89% were seen once. V was clipped by 3 bases and J by 8 bases; unmatched bases: 4. The V gene's germline CDR1 is SGHRS and CDR2 YFSETQ. This CDR3 region has 13 residues. The sequence was collected from an adult with diffuse large B cell lymphoma. The chain has TRBV5-1 and TRBJ2-1; 8 nucleotides agree with TRBD2. Sequencing was carried out using tumor tissue. The DNA for the CDR3 is TGCGCCAGCAGCTCTGGACTAGCCTATGAGCAGTTCTTC. Translating gives CASSSGLAYEQFF. The complete variable domain, with remaining parts taken from reference TRBV5-1 and TRBJ2-1, reads KAGVTQTPRYLIKTRGQQVTLSCSPISGHRSVSWYQQTPGQGLQFLFEYFSETQRNKGNFPGRFSGRQFSNSRSEMNVSTLELGDSALYLCASSSGLAYEQFFGPGTRLTVL.